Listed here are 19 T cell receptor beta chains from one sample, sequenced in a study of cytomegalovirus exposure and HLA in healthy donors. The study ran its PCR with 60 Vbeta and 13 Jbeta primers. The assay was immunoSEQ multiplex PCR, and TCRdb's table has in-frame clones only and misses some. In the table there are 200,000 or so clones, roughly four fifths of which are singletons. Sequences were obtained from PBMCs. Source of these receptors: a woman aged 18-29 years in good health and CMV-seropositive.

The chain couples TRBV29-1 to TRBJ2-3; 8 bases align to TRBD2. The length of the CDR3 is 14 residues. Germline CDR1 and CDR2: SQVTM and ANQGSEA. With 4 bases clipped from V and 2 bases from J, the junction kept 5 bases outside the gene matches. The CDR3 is CSVVRGGTTDTQYF. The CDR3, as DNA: TGCAGCGTTGTTCGGGGGGGAACCACAGATACGCAGTATTTT.

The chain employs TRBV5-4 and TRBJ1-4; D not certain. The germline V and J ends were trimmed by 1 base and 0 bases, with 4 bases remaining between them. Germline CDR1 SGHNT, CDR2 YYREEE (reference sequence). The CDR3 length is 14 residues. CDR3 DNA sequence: TGTGCCAGCAGCTTGTGGCCAACTAATGAAAAACTGTTTTTT. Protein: CASSLWPTNEKLFF. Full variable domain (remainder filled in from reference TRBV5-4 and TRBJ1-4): ETGVTQSPTHLIKTRGQQVTLRCSSQSGHNTVSWYQQALGQGPQFIFQYYREEENGRGNFPPRFSGLQFPNYSSELNVNALELDDSALYLCASSLWPTNEKLFFGSGTQLSVL.

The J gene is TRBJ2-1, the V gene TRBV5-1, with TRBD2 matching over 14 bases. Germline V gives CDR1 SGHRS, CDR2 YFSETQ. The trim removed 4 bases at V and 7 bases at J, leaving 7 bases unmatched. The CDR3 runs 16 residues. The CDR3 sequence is CASSPGTSGGPNEQFF. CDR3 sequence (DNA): TGCGCCAGCAGCCCAGGGACTAGCGGGGGCCCTAATGAGCAGTTCTTC.

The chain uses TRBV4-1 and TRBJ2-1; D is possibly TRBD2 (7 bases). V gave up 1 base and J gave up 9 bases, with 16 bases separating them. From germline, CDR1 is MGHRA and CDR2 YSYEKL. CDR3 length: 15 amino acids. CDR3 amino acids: CASSQGGGLAREQFF. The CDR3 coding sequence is TGCGCCAGCAGCCAAGGGGGGGGCCTGGCGCGTGAGCAGTTCTTC.

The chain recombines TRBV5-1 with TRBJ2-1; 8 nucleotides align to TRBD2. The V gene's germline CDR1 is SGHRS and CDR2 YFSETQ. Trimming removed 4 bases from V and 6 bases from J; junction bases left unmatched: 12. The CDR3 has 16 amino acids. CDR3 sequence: CASSEKSGGAPNEQFF. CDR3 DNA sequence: TGCGCCAGCAGCGAGAAGAGCGGGGGCGCGCCCAATGAGCAGTTCTTC.

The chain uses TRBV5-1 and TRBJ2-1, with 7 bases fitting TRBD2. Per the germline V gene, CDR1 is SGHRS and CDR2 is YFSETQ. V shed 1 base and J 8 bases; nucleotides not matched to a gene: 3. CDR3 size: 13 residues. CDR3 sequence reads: CASSLLGGDEQFF. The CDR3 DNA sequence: TGCGCCAGCAGCTTGCTGGGAGGGGATGAGCAGTTCTTC.

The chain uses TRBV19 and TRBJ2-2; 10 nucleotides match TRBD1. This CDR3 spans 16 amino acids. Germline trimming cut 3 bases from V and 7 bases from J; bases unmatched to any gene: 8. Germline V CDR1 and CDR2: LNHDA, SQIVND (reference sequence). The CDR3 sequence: CASSIRDRGVGGELFF. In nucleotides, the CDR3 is TGTGCCAGTAGTATCCGGGACAGGGGAGTTGGCGGGGAGCTGTTTTTT. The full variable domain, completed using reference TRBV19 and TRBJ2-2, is DGGITQSPKYLFRKEGQNVTLSCEQNLNHDAMYWYRQDPGQGLRLIYYSQIVNDFQKGDIAEGYSVSREKKESFPLTVTSAQKNPTAFYLCASSIRDRGVGGELFFGEGSRLTVL.

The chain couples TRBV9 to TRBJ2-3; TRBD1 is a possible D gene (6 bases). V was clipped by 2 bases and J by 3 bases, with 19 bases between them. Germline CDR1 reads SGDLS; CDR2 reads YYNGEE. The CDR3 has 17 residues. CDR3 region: CASSVSGTPLGTDTQYF. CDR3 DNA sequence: TGTGCCAGCAGCGTCTCCGGGACACCCCTGGGGACAGATACGCAGTATTTT.

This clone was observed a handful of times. CDR3 DNA sequence: TGTGCCAGCAGCCCCACCCCCTACAACAGTAACACTGAAGCTTTCTTT. Protein product: CASSPTPYNSNTEAFF. The rearrangement uses TRBV5-4 and TRBJ1-1; D is undetermined. V was clipped by 4 bases and J by 2 bases, with 18 bases between them. Germline V gene data show CDR1 as SGHNT and CDR2 as YYREEE (reference sequence). The CDR3 has 16 amino acids.

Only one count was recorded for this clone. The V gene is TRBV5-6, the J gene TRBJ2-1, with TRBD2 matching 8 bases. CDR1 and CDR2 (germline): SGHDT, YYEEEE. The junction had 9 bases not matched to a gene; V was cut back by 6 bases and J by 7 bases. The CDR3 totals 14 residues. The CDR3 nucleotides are TGTGCCAGCACCCCTGAGAGCGGGAGAAATGAGCAGTTCTTC. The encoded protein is CASTPESGRNEQFF. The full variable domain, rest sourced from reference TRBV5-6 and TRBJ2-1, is DAGVTQSPTHLIKTRGQQVTLRCSPKSGHDTVSWYQQALGQGPQFIFQYYEEEERQRGNFPDRFSGHQFPNYSSELNVNALLLGDSALYLCASTPESGRNEQFFGPGTRLTVL.

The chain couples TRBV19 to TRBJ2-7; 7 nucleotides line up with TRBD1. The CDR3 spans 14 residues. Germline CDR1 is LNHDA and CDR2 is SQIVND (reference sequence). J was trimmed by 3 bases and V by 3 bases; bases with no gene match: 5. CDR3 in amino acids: CASSIRRQGYEQYF. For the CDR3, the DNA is TGTGCCAGTAGTATTCGCCGACAGGGCTACGAGCAGTACTTC.

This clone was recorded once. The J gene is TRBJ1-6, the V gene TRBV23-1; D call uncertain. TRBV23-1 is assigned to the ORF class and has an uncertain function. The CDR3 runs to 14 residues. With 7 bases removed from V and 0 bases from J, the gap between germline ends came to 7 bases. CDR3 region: CASTPVSYNSPLHF. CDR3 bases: TGCGCCAGCACCCCAGTCTCCTATAATTCACCCCTCCACTTT.

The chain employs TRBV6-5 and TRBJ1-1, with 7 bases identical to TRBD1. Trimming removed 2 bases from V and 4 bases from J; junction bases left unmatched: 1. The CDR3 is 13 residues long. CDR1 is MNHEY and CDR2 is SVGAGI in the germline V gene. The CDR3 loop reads CASSYPGGTEAFF. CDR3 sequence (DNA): TGTGCCAGCAGTTACCCAGGGGGCACTGAAGCTTTCTTT.

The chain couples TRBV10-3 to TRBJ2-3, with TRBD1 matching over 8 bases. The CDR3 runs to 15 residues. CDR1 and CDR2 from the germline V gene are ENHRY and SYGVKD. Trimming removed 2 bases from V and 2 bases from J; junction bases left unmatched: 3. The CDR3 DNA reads TGTGCCATCAGTGAGGGGCAGGGGGCCACAGATACGCAGTATTTT. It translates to CAISEGQGATDTQYF.

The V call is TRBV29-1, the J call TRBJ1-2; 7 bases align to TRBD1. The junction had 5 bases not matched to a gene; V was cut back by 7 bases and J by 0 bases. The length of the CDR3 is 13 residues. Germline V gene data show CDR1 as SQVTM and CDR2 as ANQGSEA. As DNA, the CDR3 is TGCAGCGGAACTCAGGGGGCTAACTATGGCTACACCTTC. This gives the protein CSGTQGANYGYTF.

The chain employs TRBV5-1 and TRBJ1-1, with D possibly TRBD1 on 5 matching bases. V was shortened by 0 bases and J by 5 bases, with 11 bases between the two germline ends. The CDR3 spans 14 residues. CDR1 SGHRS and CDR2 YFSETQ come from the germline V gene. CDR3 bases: TGCGCCAGCAGCTTGGTCCCGGGGGGTACTGAAGCTTTCTTT. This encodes CASSLVPGGTEAFF.

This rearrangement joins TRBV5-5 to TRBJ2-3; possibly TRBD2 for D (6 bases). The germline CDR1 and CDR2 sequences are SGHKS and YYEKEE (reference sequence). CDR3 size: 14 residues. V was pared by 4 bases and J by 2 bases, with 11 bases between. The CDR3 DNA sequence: TGTGCCAGCAGCCCCCAGGACTACACAGATACGCAGTATTTT. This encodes CASSPQDYTDTQYF. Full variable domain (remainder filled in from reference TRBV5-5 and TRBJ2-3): DAGVTQSPTHLIKTRGQQVTLRCSPISGHKSVSWYQQVLGQGPQFIFQYYEKEERGRGNFPDRFSARQFPNYSSELNVNALLLGDSALYLCASSPQDYTDTQYFGPGTRLTVL.

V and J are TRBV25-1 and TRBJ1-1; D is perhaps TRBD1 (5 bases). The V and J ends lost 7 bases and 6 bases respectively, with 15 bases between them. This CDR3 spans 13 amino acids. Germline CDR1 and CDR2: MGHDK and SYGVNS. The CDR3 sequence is CASNPPGLAEAFF. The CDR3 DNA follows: TGTGCCAGCAACCCCCCGGGACTCGCTGAAGCTTTCTTT.

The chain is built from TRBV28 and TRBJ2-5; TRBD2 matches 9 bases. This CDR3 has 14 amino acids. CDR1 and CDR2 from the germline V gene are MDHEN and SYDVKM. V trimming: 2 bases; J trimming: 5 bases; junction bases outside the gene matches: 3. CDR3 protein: CASSLAGGLETQYF. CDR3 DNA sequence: TGTGCCAGCAGTTTAGCGGGGGGGTTGGAGACCCAGTACTTC. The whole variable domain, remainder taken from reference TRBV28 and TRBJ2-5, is DVKVTQSSRYLVKRTGEKVFLECVQDMDHENMFWYRQDPGLGLRLIYFSYDVKMKEKGDIPEGYSVSREKKERFSLILESASTNQTSMYLCASSLAGGLETQYFGPGTRLLVL.